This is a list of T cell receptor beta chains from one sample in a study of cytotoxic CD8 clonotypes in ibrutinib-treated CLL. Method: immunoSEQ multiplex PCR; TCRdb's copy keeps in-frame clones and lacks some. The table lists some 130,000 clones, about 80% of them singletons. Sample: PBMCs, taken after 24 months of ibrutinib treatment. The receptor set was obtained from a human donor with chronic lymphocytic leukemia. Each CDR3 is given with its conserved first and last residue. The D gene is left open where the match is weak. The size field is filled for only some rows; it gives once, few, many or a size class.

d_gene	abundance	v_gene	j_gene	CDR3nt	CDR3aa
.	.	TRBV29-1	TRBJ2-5	TGCAGCGTCCCTCGGGGGTTGTTGTCTGAAGAGACCCAGTACTTC	CSVPRGLLSEETQYF
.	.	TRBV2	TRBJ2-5	TGTGCCAGCGGTGAGACCCAGTACTTC	CASGETQYF
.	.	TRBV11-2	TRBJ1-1	TGTGCCAGCAGCTTTCAGTTGAACACTGAAGCTTTCTTT	CASSFQLNTEAFF
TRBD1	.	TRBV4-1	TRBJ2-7	TGCGCCAGCAGCCCCGGGACAGGGGCCCCCTACGAGCAGTACTTC	CASSPGTGAPYEQYF
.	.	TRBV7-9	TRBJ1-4	TGTGCCAGCAGCTTAGCCCGGGGGTTTGAAAAACTGTTTTTT	CASSLARGFEKLFF
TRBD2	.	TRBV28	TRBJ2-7	TGTGCCAGCTGGGGGCTAGCGGGAGATCCCTACGAGCAGTACTTC	CASWGLAGDPYEQYF
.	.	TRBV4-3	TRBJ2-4	TGCGCCAGCAGCCAAGACGGGACCGCCGCGGCCAAAAACATTCAGTACTTC	CASSQDGTAAAKNIQYF
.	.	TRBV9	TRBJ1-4	TGTGCCAGCAGCGTAGGGGGCAGGGTTGCTGAAAAACTGTTTTTT	CASSVGGRVAEKLFF
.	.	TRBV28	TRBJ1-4	TGTGCCAGCCGAACGCAGGGGAGTCATGAAAAACTGTTTTTT	CASRTQGSHEKLFF
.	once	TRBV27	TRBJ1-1	TGTGCCAGCAGTTTGGGGGGAGGGGTGAACACTGAAGCTTTCTTT	CASSLGGGVNTEAFF
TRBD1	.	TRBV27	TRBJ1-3	TGTGCCAGCAGTTTATCGACAGGGTCTGGAAACACCATATATTTT	CASSLSTGSGNTIYF
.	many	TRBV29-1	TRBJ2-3	TGCAGCGTTGTGGGCACCCTCACAGATACGCAGTATTTT	CSVVGTLTDTQYF
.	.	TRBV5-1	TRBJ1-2	TGCGCCAGCAGCCTTTCAACAGACGGGGGCTACACCTTC	CASSLSTDGGYTF
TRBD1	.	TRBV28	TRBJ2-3	TGTGCCAGCAGTCCCCATCCGGGACAGGGGAGCACAGATACGCAGTATTTT	CASSPHPGQGSTDTQYF
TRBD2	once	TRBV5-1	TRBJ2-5	TGCGCCAGCAGCTTGGCCCCCCCTCGGGGGGGGGAGACCCAGTACTTC	CASSLAPPRGGETQYF
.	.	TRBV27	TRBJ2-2	TGTGCCAGCAGCCCCCGGGACCGCGTCGGGGAGCTGTTTTTT	CASSPRDRVGELFF
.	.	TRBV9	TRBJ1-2	TGTGCCAGCAGCGTAGGCTCCCAGGGCGGATGGTATGGCTACACCTTC	CASSVGSQGGWYGYTF
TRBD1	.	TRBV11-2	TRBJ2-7	TGTGCCAGCAGCCGGGACAGGAACTACGAGCAGTACTTC	CASSRDRNYEQYF
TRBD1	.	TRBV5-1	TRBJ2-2	TGCGCCAGCAGCTTGGCAGGACAGGGTCCGAACACCGGGGAGCTGTTTTTT	CASSLAGQGPNTGELFF
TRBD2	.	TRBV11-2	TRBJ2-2	TGTGCCAGCAGCTTCGATGGAACGGGCCCCACGGGGGGTACCGGGGAGCTGTTTTTT	CASSFDGTGPTGGTGELFF
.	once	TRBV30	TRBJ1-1	TGTGCCTGGAGTGTACCCGGCAGGGGAGCTTTCTTT	CAWSVPGRGAFF
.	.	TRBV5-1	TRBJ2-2	TGCGCCACCAGCGTGGGGGCCCCGAACACCGGGGAGCTGTTTTTT	CATSVGAPNTGELFF
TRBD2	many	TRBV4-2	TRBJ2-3	TGTGCCAGCAGCTCCCCTAGCGGCTACACAGATACGCAGTATTTT	CASSSPSGYTDTQYF
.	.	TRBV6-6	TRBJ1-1	TGTGCCAGCAGTTACGGGAGGAACACTGAAGCTTTCTTT	CASSYGRNTEAFF
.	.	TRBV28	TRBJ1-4	TGTGCCAGCAGTTTGTGGCAGGGTGCTAATGAAAAACTGTTTTTT	CASSLWQGANEKLFF
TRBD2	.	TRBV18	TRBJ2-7	TGTGCCAGCTCCTCAGGTGCGGGAGAGTCCTACGAGCAGTACTTC	CASSSGAGESYEQYF
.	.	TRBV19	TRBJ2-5	TGTGCCTCCAGTCCCTCCGAGGGGGAGACCCAGTACTTC	CASSPSEGETQYF
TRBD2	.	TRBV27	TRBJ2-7	TGTGCCAGCAGTCCCCGGGGGGACTCCTACGAGCAGTACTTC	CASSPRGDSYEQYF
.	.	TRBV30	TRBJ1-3	TGTGCCTGGAATGGTGTTTCTGGAAACACCATATATTTT	CAWNGVSGNTIYF
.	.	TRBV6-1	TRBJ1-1	TGTGCCAGCAGTGTGTCAGGGGATACTGAAGCTTTCTTT	CASSVSGDTEAFF
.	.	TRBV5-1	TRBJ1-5	TGCGCCAGCAGCTTGGGTGAGGGGAGCAATCAGCCCCAGCATTTT	CASSLGEGSNQPQHF
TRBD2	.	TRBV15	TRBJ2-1	TGTGCCACCAGCACCGGTCGAGCGGGGGGGCCCCATGAGCAGTTCTTC	CATSTGRAGGPHEQFF
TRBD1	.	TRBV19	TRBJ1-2	TGTGCCAGTAGGGGGACAGGACGGGCCTTTGGCTACACCTTC	CASRGTGRAFGYTF
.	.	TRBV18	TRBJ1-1	TGTGCCAGCTCACCACGGACAGAAATGAACACTGAAGCTTTCTTT	CASSPRTEMNTEAFF
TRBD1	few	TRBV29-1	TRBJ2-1	TGCAGCACCGGACAGGGGGTGTTTCCCTTCAATGAGCAGTTCTTC	CSTGQGVFPFNEQFF
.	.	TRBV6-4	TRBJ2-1	TGTGCCAGCAGCGGCGGGCCCTACAATGAGCAGTTCTTC	CASSGGPYNEQFF
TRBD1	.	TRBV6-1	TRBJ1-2	TGTGCCAGCAGTCCCGGACAGGAAACAGGGGGCTACACCTTC	CASSPGQETGGYTF
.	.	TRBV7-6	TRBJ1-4	TGTGCCAGCAGCCCTAGCAGGGAAGGAAAACTGTTTTTT	CASSPSREGKLFF
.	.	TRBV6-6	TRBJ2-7	TGTGCCAGCATCACGCCTGGCTCCTACGAGCAGTACTTC	CASITPGSYEQYF
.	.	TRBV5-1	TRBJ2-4	TGCGCCAGCAGCTCCCAGGGGATGCAAAACATTCAGTACTTC	CASSSQGMQNIQYF
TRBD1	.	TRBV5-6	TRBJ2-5	TGTGCCAGCAGCGGGAGCACAGGGGTAGAGACCCAGTACTTC	CASSGSTGVETQYF
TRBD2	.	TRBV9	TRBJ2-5	TGTGCCAGCAGCGTAGGGGTAGCGGGGGGCTGGGAGACCCAGTACTTC	CASSVGVAGGWETQYF
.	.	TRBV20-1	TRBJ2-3	TGCAGTGCGACTAGCACAGATACGCAGTATTTT	CSATSTDTQYF
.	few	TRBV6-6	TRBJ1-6	TGTGCCAGCAGTTACCGGGGCTATAATTCACCCCTCCACTTT	CASSYRGYNSPLHF
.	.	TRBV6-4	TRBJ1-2	TGTGCCAGCAGCCAAAGGGGGGGTAGGCTCGAGTATGGCTACACCTTC	CASSQRGGRLEYGYTF